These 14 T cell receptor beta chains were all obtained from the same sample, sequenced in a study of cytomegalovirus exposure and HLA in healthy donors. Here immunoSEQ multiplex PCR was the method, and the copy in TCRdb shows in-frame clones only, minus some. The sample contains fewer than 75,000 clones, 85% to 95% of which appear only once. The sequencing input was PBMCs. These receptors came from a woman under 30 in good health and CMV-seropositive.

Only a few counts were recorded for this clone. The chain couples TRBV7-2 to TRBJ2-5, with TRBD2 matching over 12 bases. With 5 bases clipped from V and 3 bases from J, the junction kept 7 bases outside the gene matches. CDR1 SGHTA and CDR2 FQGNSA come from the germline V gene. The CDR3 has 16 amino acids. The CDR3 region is CASSTQLAGGKETQYF. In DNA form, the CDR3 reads TGTGCCAGCAGCACCCAACTAGCGGGGGGAAAAGAGACCCAGTACTTC.

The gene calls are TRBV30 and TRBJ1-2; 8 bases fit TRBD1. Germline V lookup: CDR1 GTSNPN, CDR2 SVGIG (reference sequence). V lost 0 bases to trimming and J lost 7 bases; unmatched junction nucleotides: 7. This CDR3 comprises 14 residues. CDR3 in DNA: TGTGCCTGGAGTGTACTCGGAACAGGGGGTGGCTACACCTTC. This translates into CAWSVLGTGGGYTF.

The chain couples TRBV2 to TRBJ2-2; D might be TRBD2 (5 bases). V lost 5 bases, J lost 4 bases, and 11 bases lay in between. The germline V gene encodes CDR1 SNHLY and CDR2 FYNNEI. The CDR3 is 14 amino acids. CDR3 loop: CASSSWEITGELFF. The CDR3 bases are TGTGCCAGCAGTTCTTGGGAGATCACCGGGGAGCTGTTTTTT. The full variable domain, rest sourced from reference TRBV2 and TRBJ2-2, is EPEVTQTPSHQVTQMGQEVILRCVPISNHLYFYWYRQILGQKVEFLVSFYNNEISEKSEIFDDQFSVERPDGSNFTLKIRSTKLEDSAMYFCASSSWEITGELFFGEGSRLTVL.

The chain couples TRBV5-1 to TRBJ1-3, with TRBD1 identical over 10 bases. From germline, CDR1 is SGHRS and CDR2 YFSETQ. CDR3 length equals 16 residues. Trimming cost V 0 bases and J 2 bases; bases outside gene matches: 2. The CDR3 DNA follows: TGCGCCAGCAGCTTGGGGACAGGGGGAGCTGGAAACACCATATATTTT. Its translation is CASSLGTGGAGNTIYF.

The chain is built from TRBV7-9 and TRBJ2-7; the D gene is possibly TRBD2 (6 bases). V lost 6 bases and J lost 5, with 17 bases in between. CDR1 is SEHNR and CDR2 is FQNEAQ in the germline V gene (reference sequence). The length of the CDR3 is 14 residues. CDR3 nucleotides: TGTGCCAGCAGAATAGGCGGGGTTGGGGACGAGCAGTACTTC. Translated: CASRIGGVGDEQYF.

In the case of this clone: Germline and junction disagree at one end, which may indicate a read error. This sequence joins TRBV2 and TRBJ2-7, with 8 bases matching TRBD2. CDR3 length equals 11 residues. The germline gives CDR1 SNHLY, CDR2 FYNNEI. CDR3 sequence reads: CASSESGRFNF. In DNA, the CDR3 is TGTGCCAGCAGTGAGAGCGGGAGATTCAACTTC.

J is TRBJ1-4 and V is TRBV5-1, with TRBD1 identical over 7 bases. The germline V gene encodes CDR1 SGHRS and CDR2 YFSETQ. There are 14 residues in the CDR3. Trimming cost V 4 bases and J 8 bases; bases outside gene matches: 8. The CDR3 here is CASSMGQRLEKLFF. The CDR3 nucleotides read TGCGCCAGCAGCATGGGACAGCGTTTGGAAAAACTGTTTTTT.

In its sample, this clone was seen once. CDR3 DNA sequence: TGTGCCAGCAGCGCCCAGACAGGGGCGGCCTACGAGCAGTACTTC. Translated: CASSAQTGAAYEQYF. This chain links TRBV7-2 with TRBJ2-7; 8 bases are a match to TRBD1. The CDR3 is 15 amino acids. Germline CDR1 is SGHTA and CDR2 is FQGNSA. The V and J ends lost 5 bases and 2 bases, in that order; junction bases with no gene match: 8.

For the CDR3, the DNA is TGCGCCAGCAGCGCAGGGGTGAACACTGAAGCTTTCTTT. It translates to CASSAGVNTEAFF. The chain links TRBV10-2 to TRBJ1-1, with D perhaps matching TRBD1 (6 bases). This CDR3 comprises 13 residues. Trimming stripped 6 bases from V and 0 bases from J, with 8 bases between. In germline, CDR1 is WSHSY, CDR2 SAAADI.

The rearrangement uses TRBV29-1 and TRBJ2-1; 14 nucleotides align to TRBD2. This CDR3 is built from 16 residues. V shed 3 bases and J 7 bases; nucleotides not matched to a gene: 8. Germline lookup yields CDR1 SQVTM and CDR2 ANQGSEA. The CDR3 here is CSVEGTSGRWANEQFF. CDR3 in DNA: TGCAGCGTTGAGGGGACTAGCGGGAGATGGGCAAATGAGCAGTTCTTC.

The CDR3 DNA is TGTGCCAGCAGTTACTCAGGGGGGGCGTCGAATGAGCAGTTCTTC. Protein sequence: CASSYSGGASNEQFF. The chain combines TRBV6-6 with TRBJ2-1; possibly TRBD2 for D (7 bases). This CDR3 is 15 amino acids long. Trimming removed 0 bases at V and 7 bases at J, with 13 bases between. Germline lookup yields CDR1 MNHNY and CDR2 SVGAGI (reference sequence).

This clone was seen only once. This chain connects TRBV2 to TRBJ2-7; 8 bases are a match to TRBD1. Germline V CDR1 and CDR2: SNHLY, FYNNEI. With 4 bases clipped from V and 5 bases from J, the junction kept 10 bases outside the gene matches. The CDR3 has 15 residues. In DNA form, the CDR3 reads TGTGCCAGCAGTGGGGTCAGGACAGGGAACGACGAGCAGTACTTC. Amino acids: CASSGVRTGNDEQYF.

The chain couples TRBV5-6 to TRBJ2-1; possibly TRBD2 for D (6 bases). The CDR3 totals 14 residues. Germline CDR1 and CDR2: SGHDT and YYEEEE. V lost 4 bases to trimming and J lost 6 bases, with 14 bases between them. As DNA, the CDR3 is TGTGCCAGCAGCGGGGACGCGGGATCCAATGAGCAGTTCTTC. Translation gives CASSGDAGSNEQFF.

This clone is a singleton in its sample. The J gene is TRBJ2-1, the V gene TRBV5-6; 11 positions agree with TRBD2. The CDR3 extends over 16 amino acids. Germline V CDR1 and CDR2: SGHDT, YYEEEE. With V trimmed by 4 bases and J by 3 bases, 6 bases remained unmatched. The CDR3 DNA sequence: TGTGCCAGCAGCGCTGGGACTAGCGGCCGCTACAATGAGCAGTTCTTC. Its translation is CASSAGTSGRYNEQFF.